This entry lists 20 T cell receptor beta chains sequenced from one sample in a study of response to subunit inactivated influenza vaccine. One entry per CDR3 protein results from TCRdb running MiXCR on the RT-PCR reads. The sample has around 180,000 distinct CDR3 sequences, around 9% seen once. Sequencing used non-naive T cells sorted from PBMCs, obtained on the day of vaccination. These receptors came from a man in his fifties who received an inactivated influenza vaccine.

This clonotype was counted at least ten times. This rearrangement joins TRBV10-3 to TRBJ2-1; 11 bases fit TRBD2. V lost 4 bases and J lost 2; bases outside the gene matches: 4. This CDR3 is 16 amino acids long. The germline V gene has CDR1 ENHRY and CDR2 SYGVKD. The CDR3 sequence: CAISVLTSGAYNEQFF. In DNA form, the CDR3 reads TGTGCCATCAGTGTGTTGACTAGCGGGGCCTACAATGAGCAGTTCTTC.

The rearrangement uses TRBV25-1 and TRBJ1-4; D gene unclear. Trimming shortened V by 2 bases and J by 5 bases, and 15 bases separated the two germline ends. The CDR3 is 16 amino acids. CDR1 MGHDK and CDR2 SYGVNS come from the germline V gene. In nucleotides, the CDR3 is TGTGCCAGCAGTGAACCCAGAGGGATGCGGAATGAAAAACTGTTTTTT. Translation: CASSEPRGMRNEKLFF.

This clonotype was seen a handful of times. V is TRBV4-3 and J is TRBJ1-1; D not certain. V dropped 4 bases and J dropped 6 bases, with 21 bases sitting between them. CDR1 and CDR2 from the germline V gene are LGHNA and YSLEER. There are 16 residues in the CDR3. The CDR3 sequence: CASSLRPWDMSSEAFF. The CDR3 DNA reads as TGCGCCAGCAGCCTCAGACCATGGGATATGAGCTCTGAAGCTTTCTTT.

The rearrangement links TRBV7-9 to TRBJ1-1; TRBD1 is a possible D gene (6 bases). Germline loops: CDR1 SEHNR, CDR2 FQNEAQ (reference sequence). The CDR3 covers 14 residues. Trimming took off 1 base at V and 5 bases at J, with 11 bases between the two ends. The CDR3 sequence: CASSLVGGGTEAFF. In DNA, the CDR3 is TGTGCCAGCAGCTTAGTAGGGGGGGGTACTGAAGCTTTCTTT.

This clonotype was recorded at least ten times. This sequence joins TRBV7-3 and TRBJ1-6, with D possibly TRBD1 on 5 matching bases. The CDR3 is 15 residues long. Germline lookup yields CDR1 SGHTA and CDR2 FQGTGA. V lost 2 bases, J lost 6 bases, and 11 bases lay in between. CDR3 sequence: CASSLGGTANSPLHF. Here the CDR3 DNA reads TGTGCCAGCAGCTTAGGCGGGACCGCTAATTCACCCCTCCACTTT. The variable domain in full, completed from reference TRBV7-3 and TRBJ1-6, reads GAGVSQTPSNKVTEKGKYVELRCDPISGHTALYWYRQSLGQGPEFLIYFQGTGAADDSGLPNDRFFAVRPEGSVSTLKIQRTERGDSAVYLCASSLGGTANSPLHFGNGTRLTVT.

This clonotype was seen at least ten times. V usage is TRBV7-6 and J usage is TRBJ1-2, with 8 bases aligning to TRBD1. The V and J ends lost 5 bases and 3 bases, in that order; junction bases with no gene match: 11. The CDR3 is 16 amino acids. Germline V CDR1 and CDR2: SGHVS, FNYEAQ. The CDR3 region has the DNA TGTGCCAGCAGCCCAAGCGACAGGGGTCCCTACTATGGCTACACCTTC. It specifies CASSPSDRGPYYGYTF.

This clonotype was counted only a few times. The chain carries TRBV20-1 and TRBJ1-2, with unresolved D. Germline V gene data show CDR1 as DFQATT and CDR2 as SNEGSKA (reference sequence). The CDR3 loop spans 13 amino acids. Trimming removed 1 base at V and 4 bases at J, with 10 bases between. The chain's CDR3 is CSARVQTRYGYTF. The CDR3 bases are TGCAGTGCTAGAGTCCAGACCCGCTATGGCTACACCTTC.

This clonotype appeared a few times. As DNA, the CDR3 is TGTGCCAGCTCCAGCGAGGGCTCTGGGGCCAACGTCCTGACTTTC. It translates to CASSSEGSGANVLTF. V and J are TRBV18 and TRBJ2-6, with a tentative D call TRBD2 (5 bases). This CDR3 comprises 15 residues. Trimming removed 6 bases from V and 0 bases from J, with 9 bases in between. Per germline, CDR1 KGHSH and CDR2 LQKENI.

This clonotype occurred a few times. The chain carries TRBV9 and TRBJ2-3; 10 bases are shared with TRBD2. This CDR3 spans 17 amino acids. Per germline, CDR1 SGDLS and CDR2 YYNGEE. The ends lost 0 bases at V and 1 base at J; junction bases unmatched: 5. This CDR3 reads CASSVELAGVGTDTQYF. The CDR3 coding sequence is TGTGCCAGCAGCGTAGAGCTAGCGGGAGTTGGCACAGATACGCAGTATTTT.

This clonotype occurred a few times. V is TRBV7-2 and J is TRBJ1-2; D uncertain. Germline CDR1 and CDR2: SGHTA and FQGNSA. The V gene lost 0 bases and the J gene lost 8 bases, with 10 bases spanning the gap. The CDR3 has 13 residues. CDR3 coding DNA: TGTGCCAGCAGCTTAGCGCAGCGGGGAGGCTACACCTTC. Its protein is CASSLAQRGGYTF.

This chain uses TRBV5-1 with TRBJ2-7; TRBD1 matches at 7 bases. The germline V gene encodes CDR1 SGHRS and CDR2 YFSETQ. Trimming at V came to 2 bases and at J to 5 bases, leaving 4 bases not matched to a gene. CDR3 length equals 13 residues. CDR3 bases: TGCGCCAGCAGCTTACAGGGGAATAACGAGCAGTACTTC. Translating gives CASSLQGNNEQYF.

The rearrangement links TRBV6-1 to TRBJ2-1, with 8 bases that match TRBD1. The CDR3 loop spans 15 amino acids. V gave up 5 bases and J gave up 7 bases; unmatched junction bases: 10. Germline lookup yields CDR1 MNHNS and CDR2 SASEGT. DNA for the CDR3: TGTGCCAGCAGTCCGGGACAGGTCCAGTGGAATGAGCAGTTCTTC. It yields the protein CASSPGQVQWNEQFF.

This clonotype was seen only a few times. The chain uses TRBV12-3 or TRBV12-4 and TRBJ2-1, with 9 nucleotides matching TRBD2. V was pared by 4 bases and J by 8 bases, with 12 bases of the junction left unmatched. There are 16 residues in the CDR3. The CDR3 coding sequence is TGTGCCAGCAGTTCGAGGGGCGGGAGGGCCCGCCATGAGCAGTTCTTC. Amino acid sequence: CASSSRGGRARHEQFF.

The sample holds many counts of this clonotype. The rearrangement joins TRBV25-1 to TRBJ2-3, with a tentative D call TRBD2 (6 bases). This CDR3 has 15 amino acids. CDR1 and CDR2 (germline): MGHDK, SYGVNS. V was clipped by 5 bases and J by 0 bases, with 12 bases between them. The CDR3 region is CASSLARGSTDTQYF. The CDR3 DNA reads TGTGCCAGCAGTCTTGCGCGGGGCAGCACAGATACGCAGTATTTT.

This clonotype was observed a few times. This chain uses TRBV7-2 with TRBJ2-4; TRBD1 might be the D (7 bases). The CDR3 loop spans 15 amino acids. Germline CDR1 is SGHTA and CDR2 is FQGNSA. The V end was cut by 5 bases, the J end by 4 bases, with 15 bases between. The CDR3 reads CASSRGGTEKNIQYF. In nucleotides, the CDR3 is TGTGCCAGCAGCCGCGGAGGGACAGAAAAAAACATTCAGTACTTC.

J is TRBJ2-2 and V is TRBV18; a possible D gene is TRBD2 (6 bases). With 6 bases removed from V and 1 base from J, the gap between germline ends came to 18 bases. The CDR3 spans 17 residues. Germline V gives CDR1 KGHSH, CDR2 LQKENI. CDR3 coding DNA: TGTGCCAGCTCCCGGGGGAGGACGACACTGAACACCGGGGAGCTGTTTTTT. Encoded protein: CASSRGRTTLNTGELFF. Combining the CDR3 with reference TRBV18 and TRBJ2-2 gives the whole variable domain NAGVMQNPRHLVRRRGQEARLRCSPMKGHSHVYWYRQLPEEGLKFMVYLQKENIIDESGMPKERFSAEFPKEGPSILRIQQVVRGDSAAYFCASSRGRTTLNTGELFFGEGSRLTVL.

This clonotype came up a few times. V usage is TRBV20-1 and J usage is TRBJ2-3, with TRBD2 identical over 7 bases. V shed 7 bases and J 0 bases; nucleotides not matched to a gene: 7. The CDR3 runs to 14 residues. Germline values: CDR1 DFQATT, CDR2 SNEGSKA (reference sequence). CDR3 bases: TGCAGTGTCCTCCCCGGGAGGAGCACAGATACGCAGTATTTT. Encoded protein: CSVLPGRSTDTQYF.

The chain couples TRBV28 to TRBJ2-6, with D unclear. CDR1 and CDR2 from the germline V gene are MDHEN and SYDVKM. The CDR3 is made up of 12 amino acids. With 9 bases removed from V and 4 bases from J, the gap between germline ends came to 7 bases. Here the CDR3 reads CASRTGANVLTF. DNA for the CDR3: TGTGCCAGTCGTACCGGGGCCAACGTCCTGACTTTC.

This clonotype appeared many times. CDR3 sequence reads: CASSLGGAGIYEQYF. CDR3 nucleotide sequence: TGTGCCAGCAGCTTAGGAGGGGCAGGAATTTACGAGCAGTACTTC. The chain joins TRBV7-9 to TRBJ2-7; D may match TRBD1 or TRBD2 (5 bases each). CDR3 length: 15 amino acids. In germline, CDR1 is SEHNR, CDR2 FQNEAQ (reference sequence). Trimming stripped 1 base from V and 4 bases from J, with 14 bases between.

This clonotype was seen many times. The chain recombines TRBV7-2 with TRBJ2-3, with 13 bases fitting TRBD2. The CDR3 is 19 residues long. The V and J ends lost 0 bases and 7 bases, in that order; junction bases with no gene match: 13. Germline V lookup: CDR1 SGHTA, CDR2 FQGNSA. DNA for the CDR3: TGTGCCAGCAGCTTAGCGAGCTCTAGGACTAGCGGGAGAGGTCATACGCAGTATTTT. Its translation: CASSLASSRTSGRGHTQYF.